This TCR beta chain emerged from a study of cytomegalovirus exposure and HLA in healthy donors. This clone was observed once. The antigen remains unidentified. Overall study findings and caveats: Highly shared variants forming one cluster were likely a sequencing artifact. TRBV6-2, TRBV6-3 and some other V segments were excluded as indistinguishable.

PCR was performed using 60 Vbeta and 13 Jbeta primers. Generated by immunoSEQ multiplex PCR, the TCRdb table keeps only in-frame clones and is missing some. This sample yields 110,000 to 150,000 clones, of which 80% are seen a single time; over 1% belongs to the top ten. The CDR3 runs 15 residues. Trimming took 4 bases from V and 0 from J; bases not matched to a gene: 1. Per the germline V gene, CDR1 is MNHEY and CDR2 is SVGAGI. The specimen sequenced was PBMCs. The chain has TRBV6-5 and TRBJ1-1, with TRBD1 matching over 11 bases. This clonotype was sampled from a female donor in good health and CMV-seronegative. CDR3 bases: TGTGCCAGCAGTTGGACAGGGGGCATGAACACTGAAGCTTTCTTT. It specifies CASSWTGGMNTEAFF.